Each of the 22 T cell receptor beta chains below was sequenced from the same sample in a study of regulatory T cells in long-lasting Graves disease. Time point defined: newly diagnosed GD, antithyroid drugs for less than 3 months. PBMC RNA served as the TCR library source. Library construction for TCR beta used iRepertoire HTBI primers and Arm-PCR of CDR3 regions. TCRdb itself ran the multiplex PCR reads through MiXCR, one entry per CDR3 protein. Found here are roughly 610,000 distinct CDR3 sequences, about 15% of them singletons; the top ten hold around 12%. The same sample was also studied in work on T cells in Graves' hyperthyroidism and ophthalmopathy.

Material: peripheral blood mononuclear cells (PBMCs), obtained at new diagnosis, from a patient treated with antithyroid drugs. All receptors come from a man younger than 35 with Graves disease.

This clonotype was seen repeatedly, ten times or more. The chain links TRBV30 to TRBJ1-5; 8 nucleotides line up with TRBD1. The V gene's germline CDR1 is GTSNPN and CDR2 SVGIG (reference sequence). The V segment lost 5 bases and the J segment 2 bases; nucleotides outside the gene matches: 2. This CDR3 comprises 13 residues. The CDR3 reads CAWATGGNQPQHF. The CDR3 DNA follows: TGTGCCTGGGCGACAGGGGGCAATCAGCCCCAGCATTTT.

Many counts were recorded for this clonotype. The rearrangement uses TRBV5-1 and TRBJ1-1, with unresolved D. CDR1 is SGHRS, CDR2 YFSETQ, per germline. The CDR3 runs to 14 residues. V was clipped by 0 bases and J by 8 bases, with 14 bases between them. The CDR3 region is CASSLVPDLGEAFF. The DNA for the CDR3 is TGCGCCAGCAGCTTGGTGCCCGACCTGGGAGAAGCTTTCTTT.

Worth noting for this clonotype: This likely stems from a read error, as it lies one base from a far larger clone. DNA for the CDR3: TGTGCCAGCAGCCGCTGGAGGGGCGGGCTCTACGAGCAGTACTTC. Residues: CASSRWRGGLYEQYF. V usage is TRBV11-1 and J usage is TRBJ2-7, with D perhaps TRBD2 (6 bases). Per the germline V gene, CDR1 is SGHAT and CDR2 is FQDESV (reference sequence). Trimming took 5 bases from V and 3 from J, leaving 17 bases between them. The CDR3 consists of 15 residues.

The J gene is TRBJ2-1, the V gene TRBV7-9; 11 bases agree with TRBD1. This CDR3 has 15 residues. Germline-derived CDR1 and CDR2 are SEHNR and FQNEAQ (reference sequence). The ends lost 5 bases at V and 8 bases at J; junction bases unmatched: 8. CDR3 residues: CASSAGTGGHYEQFF. The DNA of the CDR3 is TGTGCCAGCAGCGCCGGGACAGGGGGTCACTATGAGCAGTTCTTC.

This clonotype was counted a few times. The junction departs from the called germline gene at one end, perhaps through a read error. V and J are TRBV20-1 and TRBJ2-5, with a tentative D call TRBD2 (5 bases). The CDR3 has 11 amino acids. Germline-derived CDR1 and CDR2 are DFQATT and SNEGSKA (reference sequence). The CDR3 is CSARGGETQHF. CDR3 in DNA: TGCAGTGCTAGAGGGGGAGAGACCCAGCACTTC.

DNA for the CDR3: TGCAGTGCTAGACCCCTAGGGGAGGCTCGGAAACGGACCCAGTACTTC. Protein: CSARPLGEARKRTQYF. This sequence joins TRBV20-1 and TRBJ2-5; maybe TRBD2 (6 bases). Trimming removed 2 bases from V and 7 bases from J, with 23 bases in between. Germline lookup yields CDR1 DFQATT and CDR2 SNEGSKA (reference sequence). The CDR3 is made up of 16 amino acids.

This clonotype came up once. This may come from a read error, since a much larger clone is one base off. The V gene is TRBV28, the J gene TRBJ1-1; D gene uncertain. Trimming pared 7 bases from V and 4 bases from J, leaving 10 bases between. The CDR3 runs to 12 residues. CDR1 and CDR2 (germline): MDHEN, SYDVKM. The CDR3 protein is CASIMELTEAFF. The CDR3 region has the DNA TGTGCCAGCATCATGGAACTCACTGAAGCTTTCTTT.

This clonotype was seen at least ten times. The chain uses TRBV28 and TRBJ2-1; 15 bases align to TRBD2. The germline V gene has CDR1 MDHEN and CDR2 SYDVKM. This CDR3 spans 16 amino acids. After removal of 5 bases from V and 7 bases from J, the junction contained 6 bases not matched to a gene. The CDR3 spells CASSPLGLAGGNEQFF. CDR3 bases: TGTGCCAGCAGTCCCCTCGGACTAGCGGGAGGGAATGAGCAGTTCTTC.

This clonotype has ten or more counts. V is TRBV20-1 and J is TRBJ2-3; 14 bases agree with TRBD2. Trimming removed 5 bases from V and 4 bases from J; junction bases left unmatched: 2. CDR3 length equals 14 residues. CDR1 DFQATT and CDR2 SNEGSKA come from the germline V gene (reference sequence). CDR3 region: CSARLAGGPDTQYF. The CDR3 DNA is TGCAGTGCTCGACTAGCGGGAGGGCCAGATACGCAGTATTTT.

This clonotype was picked up one time. A far larger clone lies a single base away; this is likely a read error. The V call is TRBV27, the J call TRBJ2-5; 7 nucleotides align to TRBD2. The length of the CDR3 is 15 residues. The junction had 4 bases not matched to a gene; V was cut back by 0 bases and J by 3 bases. Germline V lookup: CDR1 MNHEY, CDR2 SMNVEV (reference sequence). This chain's CDR3 is CASSLSGLAEETQYF. CDR3 DNA sequence: TGTGCCAGCAGTTTATCCGGGCTAGCGGAAGAGACCCAGTACTTC.

The chain links TRBV3-1 to TRBJ2-7, with 9 bases matching TRBD1. This CDR3 is built from 15 residues. Germline CDR1 and CDR2: LGHDT and YNNKEL (reference sequence). The V and J ends lost 4 bases and 7 bases, in that order; junction bases with no gene match: 11. In DNA, the CDR3 is TGTGCCAGCAGCCGAAGAGTGGGACAGGGAGGGGAGCAGTACTTC. It is translated as CASSRRVGQGGEQYF.

This clonotype has only a few counts. Germline and junction disagree at one end, which may indicate a read error. The V and J genes are TRBV18 and TRBJ1-5; D is possibly TRBD1 (6 bases). The V gene's germline CDR1 is KGHSH and CDR2 LQKENI. The CDR3 contains 15 residues. The CDR3 DNA is TGTGCCGGCTCACAGGGACATAAAAGCAATCAGCCCCAGCATTTT. Translated: CAGSQGHKSNQPQHF.

This clonotype showed up just a few times. V is TRBV20-1 and J is TRBJ2-1; 14 bases are shared with TRBD2. The CDR3 contains 17 residues. Germline lookup yields CDR1 DFQATT and CDR2 SNEGSKA (reference sequence). V lost 3 bases, J lost 2 bases, and 6 bases stayed unmatched. The CDR3 DNA is TGCAGTGCTAGGAGCGGGACTAGCGGGAGAACCTACAATGAGCAGTTCTTC. Protein product: CSARSGTSGRTYNEQFF.

This clonotype was recorded many times. The chain uses TRBV3-1 and TRBJ2-7; 10 nucleotides align to TRBD2. This CDR3 has 14 residues. J lost 5 bases, V lost 4 bases, and 5 bases had no gene match. Germline CDR1 is LGHDT and CDR2 is YNNKEL (reference sequence). The DNA for the CDR3 is TGTGCCAGCAGCCTGGGGGGGACTAGCGACGAGCAGTACTTC. It translates to CASSLGGTSDEQYF.

The genes are TRBV30 and TRBJ2-7; 9 nucleotides agree with TRBD2. The CDR3 is made up of 12 amino acids. CDR1 GTSNPN and CDR2 SVGIG come from the germline V gene (reference sequence). Germline trimming cut 7 bases from V and 8 bases from J; bases unmatched to any gene: 9. CDR3 in DNA: TGTGCCTCTAATCCTAGCGGGATTAAGCAGTACTTC. Translated: CASNPSGIKQYF. The variable domain in full, completed from reference TRBV30 and TRBJ2-7, reads SQTIHQWPATLVQPVGSPLSLECTVEGTSNPNLYWYRQAAGRGLQLLFYSVGIGQISSEVPQNLSASRPQDRQFILSSKKLLLSDSGFYLCASNPSGIKQYFGPGTRLTVT.

The genes are TRBV6-1 and TRBJ2-7; 9 bases line up with TRBD1. The V gene end was trimmed by 5 bases and the J gene end by 0 bases; junction bases not matched to a gene: 5. Germline V gene lookup returns CDR1 MNHNS and CDR2 SASEGT. This CDR3 has 15 residues. The CDR3 region is CASSKQGAGSYEQYF. DNA for the CDR3: TGTGCCAGCAGTAAACAGGGGGCGGGCTCCTACGAGCAGTACTTC.

This clonotype showed up many times. The rearrangement uses TRBV12-3 or TRBV12-4 and TRBJ2-4, with D perhaps matching TRBD2 (5 bases). CDR3 length: 14 residues. The ends were cut back, 6 bases at V and 0 bases at J, with 9 bases in the middle. CDR3 protein: CASSSAEAKNIQYF. The CDR3 DNA follows: TGTGCCAGCAGCTCAGCGGAAGCCAAAAACATTCAGTACTTC.

The CDR3 region is CASSQDDGVAGYTF. The CDR3 DNA reads as TGTGCCAGCAGCCAAGATGATGGAGTTGCTGGCTACACCTTC. The V call is TRBV3-1, the J call TRBJ1-2; unclear D gene. Germline V CDR1 and CDR2: LGHDT, YNNKEL (reference sequence). CDR3 length equals 14 residues. Trimming stripped 0 bases from V and 7 bases from J, with 12 bases between.

The chain links TRBV18 to TRBJ2-7, with D perhaps TRBD1 or TRBD2 (5 bases each). This CDR3 has 15 amino acids. V was clipped by 3 bases and J by 1 base, with 13 bases between them. Germline V gene sequence: CDR1 KGHSH, CDR2 LQKENI. This chain's CDR3 is CASSPPGRSSYEQYF. CDR3 sequence (DNA): TGTGCCAGCTCACCTCCGGGACGCTCTTCCTACGAGCAGTACTTC.

This clonotype was seen a handful of times. V usage is TRBV12-3 or TRBV12-4 and J usage is TRBJ2-2; the D is unclear. The CDR3 extends over 17 amino acids. Trimming shortened V by 3 bases and J by 1 base, and 15 bases separated the two germline ends. CDR3 nucleotides: TGTGCCAGCAGTTTTTTCTTTACGGGCCTGAACACCGGGGAGCTGTTTTTT. Protein: CASSFFFTGLNTGELFF.

The chain combines TRBV29-1 with TRBJ1-2; D is unclear. Between the trimmed V and J ends, which lost 4 bases and 1 base, there was a span of 10 bases. Germline V gene data show CDR1 as SQVTM and CDR2 as ANQGSEA. This CDR3 is built from 13 residues. The CDR3 bases are TGCAGCGTTGGGTTCGGGAGTAACTATGGCTACACCTTC. This gives the protein CSVGFGSNYGYTF.

This clonotype rates as medium-sized. The rearrangement links TRBV20-1 to TRBJ2-3; D remains unclear. Per the germline V gene, CDR1 is DFQATT and CDR2 is SNEGSKA (reference sequence). Trimming removed 5 bases at V and 0 bases at J, with 15 bases between. This CDR3 contains 15 residues. CDR3 DNA: TGCAGTGCTCCCTCGACGGCACCTAGCACAGATACGCAGTATTTT. Its translation is CSAPSTAPSTDTQYF.